This T cell receptor beta chain is from a study of shared clonotypes between healthy human individuals. Germline loops: CDR1 MGHRA, CDR2 YSYEKL. This CDR3 region has 15 residues. Trimming at V came to 4 bases and at J to 9 bases, leaving 10 bases not matched to a gene. A deep-level run was used for the assay. Authors' processing steps: For the immunoSEQ data, sequences were junction-only without quality scores, so filtering differed. TCRdb keeps only in-frame clones here, not all; method: immunoSEQ multiplex PCR. The V and J calls and clone size come from that table; D and trimming were worked out from the DNA. This sample has under 2,500,000 clones, with roughly 95% found just once. This clone has just one count. Antigen: not known. Participating donors were healthy, HIV-negative adults free of recent acute infections or vaccinations. Study conclusions and caveats: Compared with memory subsets, naive subsets generally had larger estimated richness.

The TCR sequence derives from a man aged 18-30 years in good health. The V and J genes are TRBV4-1 and TRBJ1-5; 9 bases are shared with TRBD1. The sequencing input was naive CD4+ T cells sorted from blood. Documented subset: CD45RA+ positively selected. The CDR3 loop is CASSPRDRAFGPQHF. DNA of the CDR3: TGCGCCAGCAGCCCAAGGGACAGGGCTTTTGGGCCCCAGCATTTT.